The T cell receptor beta chain under discussion was sequenced for a study of blood T cell repertoires in COVID-19. Study summary: Sites across the United States, Italy and Spain contributed samples from acute and convalescent COVID-19.

Seattle participants joined during active infection and were tracked over time. Trimming left V 4 bases short and J 1 base short, with 17 bases between. CDR3 length: 16 residues. Germline CDR1 reads SGHRS; CDR2 reads YFSETQ. Authors' data handling: The authors estimated nucleated cell counts from reference gene primer amplification. Profiling relied on immunoSEQ multiplex PCR, and the TCRdb table lists in-frame clones only, not all of them. V, J and clone size derive from that table, while D and trimming were established from the DNA sequence. The repertoire includes about 16,000 clones, about 89% of them detected once, and under 35% sits in the top ten.

The chain uses TRBV5-1 and TRBJ1-1, with D tentatively TRBD1 (6 bases). Input material: peripheral blood. This TCR was sampled from an elderly woman with COVID-19, enrolled during active disease. Written as DNA, the CDR3 is TGCGCCAGCAGCCTAGAAACCCTGACAGGGAACACTGAAGCTTTCTTT. Residues: CASSLETLTGNTEAFF.